This passage covers 6 T cell receptor beta chains from one sample sequenced in a study of cytomegalovirus exposure and HLA in healthy donors. 13 Jbeta primers and 60 Vbeta primers were used for the PCR. This table comes from immunoSEQ multiplex PCR, and its TCRdb copy is limited to in-frame clones, with some not included. Its clone listing holds almost 40,000 clones. Sequencing used PBMCs. The source of these receptors is a woman under 40 in good health and CMV-seropositive.

This chain uses TRBV18 with TRBJ1-1; a possible D gene is TRBD1 (6 bases). Trimming cost V 3 bases and J 3 bases, with 14 bases left between them. CDR3 size: 15 residues. Germline V gene lookup returns CDR1 KGHSH and CDR2 LQKENI. CDR3 sequence: CASSPRTGTDTEAFF. For the CDR3, the DNA is TGTGCCAGCTCACCCCGTACAGGGACGGACACTGAAGCTTTCTTT.

The rearrangement links TRBV6-5 to TRBJ1-1, with a possible D match to TRBD1 (5 bases). The CDR3 extends over 16 amino acids. Germline CDR1 and CDR2: MNHEY and SVGAGI. Trimming took off 4 bases at V and 0 bases at J, with 15 bases between the two ends. The CDR3 coding sequence is TGTGCCAGCAGTTCTAACAGGAGACTCATGAACACTGAAGCTTTCTTT. It translates to CASSSNRRLMNTEAFF.

The gene calls are TRBV21-1 and TRBJ2-7; TRBD2 is taken as the D call from the table, unchecked against the DNA. TRBV21-1 corresponds to a pseudogene. The CDR3 contains 14 residues. CDR3 in amino acids: CASSKPGGTYEQYF. CDR3 bases: TGTGCCAGCAGCAAACCGGGGGGTACCTACGAGCAGTACTTC.

The chain has TRBV5-1 and TRBJ1-2; TRBD1 might be the D (5 bases). The CDR3 has 15 residues. The V end lost 6 bases, the J end lost 2 bases, and 17 bases lay between the germline ends. Germline V gene lookup returns CDR1 SGHRS and CDR2 YFSETQ. The CDR3 loop is CASTLVQVQNYGYTF. In DNA, the CDR3 is TGCGCCAGCACTTTGGTACAGGTCCAAAACTATGGCTACACCTTC.

The chain links TRBV5-6 to TRBJ1-1; D gene ambiguous. The V end lost 4 bases, the J end lost 3 bases, and 19 bases lay between the germline ends. The CDR3 runs to 16 residues. Germline V gene lookup returns CDR1 SGHDT and CDR2 YYEEEE. The CDR3: CASSPGRLLGDTEAFF. The CDR3 nucleotides are TGTGCCAGCAGCCCAGGCAGGTTGTTGGGAGACACTGAAGCTTTCTTT.

V is TRBV14 and J is TRBJ2-6; the D is unclear. Between the trimmed V and J ends, which lost 4 bases and 4 bases, there was a span of 11 bases. Germline V lookup: CDR1 SGHDN, CDR2 FVKESK. The CDR3 covers 15 residues. DNA of the CDR3: TGTGCCAGCAGCCCCCGAGGTACGGGGGCCAACGTCCTGACTTTC. Protein: CASSPRGTGANVLTF.